Presented here are 9 T cell receptor beta chains from one specimen sequenced in a study of technical replicates of blood from several donors. Only in-frame clones appear in the TCRdb table, and some are missing; sequencing was by immunoSEQ multiplex PCR. This table holds 80,000 to 85,000 clones, about 89% found once. Sequenced input: T cells isolated from PBMCs. Receptors originate from a human donor in good health.

This rearrangement joins TRBV7-3 to TRBJ2-7, with a weak D call TRBD1 (6 bases). V dropped 6 bases and J dropped 6 bases, with 15 bases sitting between them. The CDR3 loop spans 13 amino acids. The germline CDR1 and CDR2 sequences are SGHTA and FQGTGA. CDR3 nucleotides: TGTGCCAGCAGTTCGGACAGTTATAGCGAGCAGTACTTC. It yields the protein CASSSDSYSEQYF. The full variable domain, with the rest looked up from reference TRBV7-3 and TRBJ2-7, is GAGVSQTPSNKVTEKGKYVELRCDPISGHTALYWYRQSLGQGPEFLIYFQGTGAADDSGLPNDRFFAVRPEGSVSTLKIQRTERGDSAVYLCASSSDSYSEQYFGPGTRLTVT.

The rearrangement joins TRBV10-1 to TRBJ1-3; D is uncertain. This CDR3 region has 14 residues. V shed 4 bases and J shed 0 bases, with 7 bases lying between them. Looked up from germline, CDR1 is WNHNN and CDR2 is SYGVQD (reference sequence). CDR3 protein: CASSASSSGNTIYF. The CDR3 bases are TGCGCCAGCAGTGCCTCCAGCTCTGGAAACACCATATATTTT.

This clone was recorded once. The V gene is TRBV6-5, the J gene TRBJ1-5, with TRBD1 as a possible D gene (6 bases). Germline CDR1 reads MNHEY; CDR2 reads SVGAGI. Trimming cost V 4 bases and J 6 bases, with 16 bases left between them. CDR3 size: 15 residues. DNA of the CDR3: TGTGCCAGCAGTTCCCAGGGGTCCTGGGGTCAGCCCCAGCATTTT. The encoded protein is CASSSQGSWGQPQHF.

The chain uses TRBV9 and TRBJ2-3, with 7 bases matching TRBD2. This CDR3 has 15 amino acids. Germline V gives CDR1 SGDLS, CDR2 YYNGEE. Unmatched junction bases numbered 5, after V lost 2 bases and J lost 2 bases. This chain's CDR3 is CASSVSGTITDTQYF. The CDR3 nucleotides are TGTGCCAGCAGCGTCTCCGGGACTATCACAGATACGCAGTATTTT.

Only one count was recorded for this clone. The J gene is TRBJ2-7, the V gene TRBV6-1; 12 bases agree with TRBD1. The CDR3 is made up of 16 amino acids. Trimming cost V 6 bases and J 3 bases; bases outside gene matches: 9. Per germline, CDR1 MNHNS and CDR2 SASEGT. CDR3 nucleotide sequence: TGTGCCAGCAGCGAAACGGGGACAGGGGGCATCTACGAGCAGTACTTC. Amino acids: CASSETGTGGIYEQYF.

This chain connects TRBV7-9 to TRBJ2-3, with 7 bases fitting TRBD2. Per the germline V gene, CDR1 is SEHNR and CDR2 is FQNEAQ (reference sequence). The CDR3 sequence is 15 residues long. The ends lost 4 bases at V and 0 bases at J; junction bases unmatched: 4. CDR3 DNA: TGTGCCAGCAGCTCAGCGGGGCTCAGCACAGATACGCAGTATTTT. This encodes CASSSAGLSTDTQYF. Variable domain in full (rest from reference TRBV7-9 and TRBJ2-3): DTGVSQNPRHKITKRGQNVTFRCDPISEHNRLYWYRQTLGQGPEFLTYFQNEAQLEKSRLLSDRFSAERPKGSFSTLEIQRTEQGDSAMYLCASSSAGLSTDTQYFGPGTRLTVL.

The gene calls are TRBV6-4 and TRBJ2-3; TRBD2 matches 10 bases. V lost 6 bases, J lost 2 bases, and 5 bases stayed unmatched. The V gene's germline CDR1 is MRHNA and CDR2 SNTAGT. CDR3 length: 15 amino acids. This chain's CDR3 is CASSSSGRSTDTQYF. The CDR3 DNA follows: TGTGCCAGCAGCTCTAGCGGGAGATCCACAGATACGCAGTATTTT.

The chain couples TRBV9 to TRBJ2-7; D is possibly TRBD2 (5 bases). Trimming removed 1 base from V and 4 bases from J, with 15 bases in between. The V gene's germline CDR1 is SGDLS and CDR2 YYNGEE. The CDR3 contains 15 residues. CDR3: CASSVLSAPPYEQYF. DNA of the CDR3: TGTGCCAGCAGCGTACTTAGCGCCCCTCCATACGAGCAGTACTTC.

CDR3 region: CASNSGRAGTDTQYF. CDR3 sequence (DNA): TGTGCCAGTAATAGCGGGAGGGCAGGCACAGATACGCAGTATTTT. The rearrangement links TRBV19 to TRBJ2-3; 11 bases fit TRBD2. Per the germline V gene, CDR1 is LNHDA and CDR2 is SQIVND (reference sequence). The CDR3 loop spans 15 amino acids. The V segment lost 7 bases and the J segment 1 base; nucleotides outside the gene matches: 4.